Listed below are T cell receptor beta chains from one sample, sequenced in a study of OX40 agonist ivuxolimab in advanced cancers. Here immunoSEQ multiplex PCR was the method, and the copy in TCRdb shows in-frame clones only, minus some. This table has about 880 clones, 60% to 85% appearing once. The material sequenced was CD4+ or CD8+ T cells sorted from blood, taken in a trial of the OX40 agonist ivuxolimab. These receptor sequences come from an adult with an advanced solid tumor such as melanoma, head and neck, liver or kidney cancer. CDR3s include the opening cysteine and the closing phenylalanine or tryptophan. The order of the fields is J gene, V gene, clone size, D gene, CDR3 protein, CDR3 DNA. D genes are given only for firm matches. Clone size is given for some rows only: seen once, a few or many times, or a class if the clone is expanded.

>TRBJ1-2|TRBV7-8|-|-
CASSVDGYGYTF
TGTGCCAGCAGCGTGGATGGCTATGGCTACACCTTC
>TRBJ1-3|TRBV7-2|-|TRBD1
CASSLDRGKGNTIYF
TGTGCCAGCAGCTTAGACAGGGGGAAAGGAAACACCATATATTTT
>TRBJ2-7|TRBV27|-|-
CASRAGLGPSYEQYF
TGTGCCAGCAGGGCAGGATTGGGGCCTTCCTACGAGCAGTACTTC
>TRBJ1-5|TRBV7-2|hyperexpanded|-
CASSSDLNQPQHF
TGTGCCAGCAGCTCGGACCTCAATCAGCCCCAGCATTTT
>TRBJ2-1|TRBV29-1|-|-
CSGGTGNNEQFF
TGCAGCGGCGGCACAGGCAACAATGAGCAGTTCTTC
>TRBJ2-2|TRBV7-9|-|TRBD1
CASSGYRGRPLQNTGELFF
TGTGCCAGCAGCGGCTACAGGGGGCGCCCCTTACAGAACACCGGGGAGCTGTTTTTT
>TRBJ2-1|TRBV11-2|once|-
CASSLGGLYNEQFF
TGTGCCAGCAGCTTAGGGGGGTTGTACAATGAGCAGTTCTTC
>TRBJ2-6|TRBV11-2|-|-
CASSARSGANVLTF
TGTGCCAGCAGCGCCCGATCTGGGGCCAACGTCCTGACTTTC
>TRBJ1-1|TRBV7-2|few|-
CASSLLSGAEAFF
TGTGCCAGCAGCTTACTATCAGGGGCCGAAGCTTTCTTT
>TRBJ2-1|TRBV9|-|TRBD2
CASSAASGAYNEQFF
TGTGCCAGCAGCGCGGCTAGCGGGGCCTACAATGAGCAGTTCTTC
>TRBJ2-3|TRBV2|-|TRBD1
CASSPLTGGIGDTQYF
TGTGCCAGCAGCCCGCTAACAGGGGGCATCGGAGATACGCAGTATTTT
>TRBJ1-1|TRBV5-4|-|-
CASSPAAKNTEAFF
TGTGCCAGCAGCCCCGCCGCGAAAAACACTGAAGCTTTCTTT
>TRBJ2-5|TRBV15|-|-
CATSRDLRAETQYF
TGTGCCACCAGCAGAGATCTACGGGCAGAGACCCAGTACTTC
>TRBJ2-5|TRBV6-6|-|-
CASSYSWGVGETQYF
TGTGCCAGCAGTTACTCGTGGGGTGTCGGTGAGACCCAGTACTTC
>TRBJ2-2|TRBV7-3|-|-
CASSPRGELFF
TGTGCCAGCAGCCCCCGGGGGGAGCTGTTTTTT
>TRBJ1-2|TRBV7-9|-|-
CASSLGQLPNYGYTF
TGTGCCAGCAGCTTAGGACAGCTTCCTAACTATGGCTACACCTTC
>TRBJ1-4|TRBV5-1|once|-
CASSLAPSLTTNEKLFF
TGCGCCAGCAGCTTGGCCCCCAGCCTAACAACTAATGAAAAACTGTTTTTT
>TRBJ2-2|TRBV10-3|-|-
CATTMRQATGELFF
TGTGCCACCACCATGCGACAGGCCACCGGGGAGCTGTTTTTT
>TRBJ1-5|TRBV7-2|hyperexpanded|-
CASSLASLNQPQHF
TGTGCCAGCAGCTTAGCGTCTCTGAATCAGCCCCAGCATTTT
>TRBJ2-2|TRBV4-1|-|TRBD1
CASSHSPGQGPPTGELFF
TGCGCCAGCAGCCATTCGCCGGGACAGGGTCCGCCAACCGGGGAGCTGTTTTTT
>TRBJ2-7|TRBV12-5|-|-
CASGSGTAPYEQYF
TGTGCTAGTGGCTCCGGGACGGCCCCCTACGAGCAGTACTTC
>TRBJ2-2|TRBV9|few|-
CASSVKSEAPTGELFF
TGTGCCAGCAGCGTAAAATCTGAGGCACCCACCGGGGAGCTGTTTTTT
>TRBJ2-2|TRBV7-2|-|-
CASSLSAAQRTGELFF
TGTGCCAGCAGCTTATCGGCAGCCCAACGGACCGGGGAGCTGTTTTTT
>TRBJ2-5|TRBV5-6|-|-
CASSLGSNQETQYF
TGTGCCAGCAGCTTGGGCTCAAATCAAGAGACCCAGTACTTC
>TRBJ2-2|TRBV5-1|-|-
CASSLATTNTGELFF
TGCGCCAGCAGCTTGGCAACCACGAACACCGGGGAGCTGTTTTTT
>TRBJ2-7|TRBV4-3|-|TRBD2
CASSQDRASGRGPGNEQYF
TGCGCCAGCAGCCAAGATCGGGCTAGCGGGAGAGGCCCGGGCAACGAGCAGTACTTC
>TRBJ1-1|TRBV9|-|-
CASSVLSGGDTEAFF
TGTGCCAGCAGCGTCCTAAGCGGGGGAGACACTGAAGCTTTCTTT
>TRBJ2-7|TRBV10-3|-|TRBD2
CAISESSAGGRYEQYF
TGTGCCATCAGTGAGTCTTCAGCGGGAGGGCGCTACGAGCAGTACTTC
>TRBJ2-5|TRBV6-9|-|-
CASSYSSGYQETQYF
TGTGCCAGCAGTTACTCGAGTGGGTACCAAGAGACCCAGTACTTC
>TRBJ1-5|TRBV4-3|-|-
CASSQDWRTPNQPQHF
TGCGCCAGCAGCCAAGATTGGAGGACACCCAATCAGCCCCAGCATTTT
>TRBJ2-7|TRBV2|-|TRBD1
CASSPDRQSYEQYF
TGTGCCAGCAGCCCGGACAGGCAGTCCTACGAGCAGTACTTC
>TRBJ2-7|TRBV6-4|-|-
CASSYAEAYEQYF
TGTGCCAGCAGTTACGCCGAGGCCTACGAGCAGTACTTC
>TRBJ1-4|TRBV5-1|-|TRBD1
CASSWTGEAATNEKLFF
TGCGCCAGCAGCTGGACAGGGGAAGCGGCCACTAATGAAAAACTGTTTTTT
>TRBJ2-7|TRBV7-2|-|TRBD1
CASSPDRGNEQYF
TGTGCCAGCAGCCCGGACAGGGGGAACGAGCAGTACTTC
>TRBJ1-2|TRBV29-1|-|TRBD1
CSVGGQGINYGYTF
TGCAGCGTTGGGGGACAGGGGATTAACTATGGCTACACCTTC
>TRBJ2-1|TRBV5-1|-|-
CASSLDSPEQFF
TGCGCCAGCAGTTTGGACAGCCCGGAGCAGTTCTTC
>TRBJ1-5|TRBV11-2|-|-
CASSPGGVVSNSPQHF
TGTGCCAGCAGCCCCGGTGGGGTAGTTAGCAATAGTCCCCAGCATTTT
>TRBJ2-3|TRBV5-1|-|TRBD1
CASSPEPGQGLGTDTQYF
TGCGCCAGCAGCCCCGAACCGGGACAGGGTTTAGGCACAGATACGCAGTATTTT
>TRBJ2-1|TRBV15|-|TRBD1
CATSVNPTGGLYNEQFF
TGTGCCACCAGCGTTAATCCTACAGGGGGGCTATACAATGAGCAGTTCTTC
>TRBJ1-3|TRBV5-6|-|TRBD1
CASSLFGQGATGNTIYF
TGTGCCAGCAGCTTGTTCGGACAGGGGGCGACTGGAAACACCATATATTTT
>TRBJ2-4|TRBV30|-|-
CAWSRAPGRIQYF
TGTGCCTGGAGTCGGGCCCCTGGCCGCATTCAGTACTTC
>TRBJ2-3|TRBV10-2|-|-
CASSVLDTDTQYF
TGCGCCAGCAGTGTACTAGACACAGATACGCAGTATTTT
>TRBJ2-6|TRBV25-1|once|-
CASSKATGQSRANVLTF
TGTGCCAGCAGTAAGGCTACTGGACAAAGTCGGGCCAACGTCCTGACTTTC
>TRBJ1-2|TRBV6-5|-|TRBD1
CASSYGDSGGYTF
TGTGCCAGCAGTTATGGGGACAGTGGGGGCTACACCTTC
>TRBJ2-5|TRBV18|few|-
CASSPGAGQETQYF
TGTGCCAGCTCACCAGGAGCGGGTCAAGAGACCCAGTACTTC
>TRBJ2-1|TRBV4-2|-|TRBD1
CASSQSRDSYNEQFF
TGTGCCAGCAGCCAATCCAGGGACAGCTACAATGAGCAGTTCTTC
>TRBJ2-1|TRBV10-3|-|TRBD1
CAISDPDRGRNEQFF
TGTGCCATCAGTGATCCGGACAGGGGGCGCAATGAGCAGTTCTTC
>TRBJ2-4|TRBV28|-|TRBD1
CASRRSRGRVNIQYF
TGTGCCAGCAGACGATCTAGGGGGCGGGTAAACATTCAGTACTTC